This entry describes one T cell receptor (beta chain). The antigen remains undetermined. No infections or other immune events were documented during collection. Method: immunoSEQ multiplex PCR; TCRdb's copy keeps in-frame clones and lacks some. The sample comprises 100,000 or so clones, around nine tenths of which are singletons, and roughly a sixth rests with the top ten. This sample is part of a study of identifying expanded T cells in peripheral blood. Broader study findings: Approximately 1.1 clones differed between technical replicates, versus approximately 16 and 20 over time. Clone count variance between roughly two-week samples rose with total template count.

The CDR3 is made up of 15 amino acids. Germline assignment: CDR1 MNHEY and CDR2 SMNVEV (reference sequence). V was cut by 6 bases and J by 1 base, with 14 bases left in between. Sequencing was carried out using blood. This rearrangement joins TRBV27 to TRBJ2-3, with D possibly TRBD1 on 5 matching bases. This receptor was obtained from a person aged 18 to 70 in good health. CDR3 sequence (DNA): TGTGCCAGCAGCCTAGGGGTAATGCGCACAGATACGCAGTATTTT. Translation: CASSLGVMRTDTQYF.